This T cell receptor beta chain was observed in a study of T cells in Graves' hyperthyroidism and ophthalmopathy. A note on this clonotype: The antigen is undetermined.

V was trimmed by 1 base and J by 0 bases, leaving 9 bases between them. The germline gives CDR1 WSHSY, CDR2 SAAADI. The CDR3 spans 15 residues. Points from the study as a whole: Ophthalmopathy was predicted by the model a median of about 6.5 months ahead of onset.

The CDR3 regions of TCR beta were amplified from RNA transcripts. The HTBI primer set was used in a first-round RT-PCR of the TCR CDR3. TCRdb reprocessed the multiplex PCR reads via MiXCR and lists one record per CDR3 protein. This sample has around 760,000 distinct CDR3 sequences, with around 40% found just once. Hyperthyroidism had been newly diagnosed in patients aged 18 to 65, and its duration was under 2 months. The receptor comes from a woman aged 40 to 55 with Graves' hyperthyroidism. The V call is TRBV10-2, the J call TRBJ1-2; D is unclear. Material for sequencing was blood. CDR3 region: CASSEFMLPNYGYTF. CDR3 DNA: TGCGCCAGCAGTGAGTTTATGCTTCCTAACTATGGCTACACCTTC.